This T cell receptor (beta chain) was recorded in a study of long-term antiretroviral therapy in people with HIV (dated by TCRdb to about 2022). Concerning the study at large: The earliest samples were collected about a decade before the 2015 WHO recommendation for immediate ART, when ART was typically delayed until CD4 counts fell. Of the 25 to 30 participants with HIV, ten to eleven were female. No cross-contamination during QIAcube processing was shown when test extractions of a monoclonal T-cell line were performed alongside fewer than 40 polyclonal samples. The cohort contributed over 150 cryopreserved PBMC samples from about 29 adults with confirmed HIV infection, collected serially over a mean of around 6 years (range 1-12). A retrospective serial study tested whether changes in peripheral blood TRB repertoire composition and diversity were associated with ART initiation and durable HIV suppression.

Results the study describes overall, beyond this receptor: Owing to limited PBMC availability, only the TCR beta chain was sequenced, without alpha chain pairing. The samples were dated from about 2004 to 2017, and the ART regimens that were used may be less effective than current ART regimens. HIV repertoires had narrower CDR3 length ranges than controls, and the network structure suggested an antigen-experienced repertoire that shifted only slightly toward naive after ART. ART initiation was associated with a significant increase in TRB diversity, but diversity stayed significantly below transplant donor controls even after long-term ART. Because pre-ART samples had limited cell numbers, profiling was done on unsorted PBMC rather than on sorted CD4+ and CD8+ T cells. Expanded TRB clones identified before ART initiation dominated the repertoire at all time points, although this dominance fluctuated and declined in many PLHIV after ART. Inferences about post-ART repertoire changes were limited because no data were available on ART adherence, viral resistance or therapy changes.

A remark on this clone: The specificity of this receptor is unknown. Base-call qualities are not available, and no considerably larger clone is one nucleotide away.

The germline V gene (reference sequence) sets CDR1 to LNHDA and CDR2 to SQIVND. V and J are truncated by 7 bases and 5 bases respectively, leaving an intervening sequence of 6 bases. The CDR3 runs 11 residues from the cysteine to the phenylalanine. Here the CDR3 DNA is all that survives: 33 bases in frame from base 1. The immunoSEQ hsTCRB v3.0 assay was used at survey level resolution to sequence the TRB variable region. The target sequencing depth for TRB was about 40,000-55,000 T-cell genomes per sample. TRB libraries were pooled and sequenced on an Illumina MiSeq using a v3 150-cycle kit. Under the source paper's analysis protocol: Repertoire analysis ran in R within a reproducible Nextflow workflow covering QC, data transformation and analysis. LymphoSeq2, an R package for exploring AIRR-Seq data, was used to implement the custom analyses. A few samples that produced fewer than 5000 total TRB sequences were removed, so 150 to 200 HIV repertoires were analyzed. Of the approximately 190 retained HIV repertoires, about 61 were collected before and around 130 after ART initiation. Repertoires were downsampled to 5000 TRB nucleotide sequences, and summary statistics were averaged over 100 downsampling iterations. The analysis kept only TRB sequences whose CDR3 regions were at least seven amino acids long. Diversity was measured with a Shannon entropy-derived clonality score and the Gini coefficient. Repertoire networks linked the top 5000 CDR3 amino acid sequences whenever two sequences differed by an edit distance of one. For TRB CDR3 amino acid sequences, antigen specificity groups and MHC restriction were predicted with GLIPH2. CDR3 amino acid sequences were matched against VDJdb and McPAS-TCR to flag known CMV, EBV, HIV or tissue antigen associations. Pre-ART, post-ART and control groups were compared with Wilcoxon signed-rank tests and Holm-Bonferroni correction. TCRdb retrieved this table from immuneACCESS and kept in-frame rearrangements only. Not all clones are present; in checked studies, unresolved V genes account for under half, and no reason is known for the remainder. V, J and clone size are taken as reported in that table, and D and trimming were inferred from the DNA itself. Here the sample has 15,000 to 20,000 clones; 87% occur a single time. Approximately 4.2% of the sample is in the top ten clones.

Inclusion was restricted to participants for whom at least one PBMC sample before ART initiation and at least two post-ART samples were available. Every participant with HIV received treatment in the United States of America. Before DNA extraction, cryopreserved samples of about 0.9-11 million PBMC were thawed and then washed. At the time of the earliest PBMC sample for each participant with HIV, ages ranged from roughly 20 to 60 years. Per participant, PBMC samples came from 1-4 timepoints prior to ART initiation and 2-8 timepoints following ART initiation, for a median of 7 samples. For every participant, serial HIV viral load, CD4+ T-cell count, ART history and demographic data were obtained. Genomic DNA was extracted from unsorted PBMC with a Qiagen kit on a QIAcube, with processing performed in batches of 12 samples.

The sample here was unsorted PBMCs, taken 2.1 years after starting antiretroviral therapy. In this chain, TRBV19 is recombined with TRBJ1-3; confidence is insufficient to name the D gene. The sequence was collected from a man younger than 30 with HIV. In nucleotides, the sequence is TGTGCCAGTAACCTCCGAAACACCATATATTTT. This is translated as CASNLRNTIYF.